The rows below give T cell receptor beta chains drawn from one sample of a study of blood T cell repertoires in COVID-19. Using immunoSEQ multiplex PCR, the repertoire was profiled, and TCRdb retains in-frame clones only, with some absent. The sample yields about 120,000 clones, roughly 80% seen once. The sample comprised peripheral blood. The origin of the receptors is a human donor in a cohort sampled during active COVID-19. Each CDR3 is given with its conserved first and last residue. Fields, in order: clone size, D gene, V gene, J gene, CDR3 protein, CDR3 DNA. A D gene is named only where the DNA matches it firmly. The listing skips clone size in some rows; elsewhere it reads once, few, many or a size class.

.,.,TRBV12-3/TRBV12-4,TRBJ2-7,CASSLVYKGEQYF,TGTGCCAGCAGTTTAGTCTACAAGGGGGAGCAGTACTTC
.,.,TRBV19,TRBJ1-5,CASSPQGNQPQHF,TGTGCCAGTAGTCCTCAGGGAAATCAGCCCCAGCATTTT
.,TRBD2,TRBV5-6,TRBJ2-2,CASSLTSGGRTGELFF,TGTGCCAGCAGCTTGACTAGCGGGGGACGGACCGGGGAGCTGTTTTTT
.,TRBD2,TRBV4-2,TRBJ2-3,CASSSTSRNTDTQYF,TGTGCCAGCAGCTCGACTAGCCGAAACACAGATACGCAGTATTTT
.,.,TRBV7-9,TRBJ2-7,CASSFHSSYEQYF,TGTGCCAGCAGCTTTCACAGCTCCTACGAGCAGTACTTC
.,TRBD1,TRBV7-9,TRBJ1-6,CASRTTGANSPLHF,TGTGCCAGCAGAACGACAGGGGCAAATTCACCCCTCCACTTT
.,TRBD1,TRBV20-1,TRBJ1-1,CSASGDRGTEAFF,TGCAGTGCTAGTGGGGACAGGGGGACTGAAGCTTTCTTT
.,TRBD1,TRBV6-2/TRBV6-3,TRBJ1-5,CASSYGTGWGVRNQPQHF,TGTGCCAGCAGTTACGGGACAGGGTGGGGAGTACGCAATCAGCCCCAGCATTTT
few,.,TRBV7-9,TRBJ1-2,CASRTTGYGYTF,TGTGCCAGCAGGACCACAGGGTATGGCTACACCTTC
.,TRBD1,TRBV5-4,TRBJ1-1,CASTGRDRVMNTEAFF,TGTGCCAGCACCGGCAGGGACAGGGTAATGAACACTGAAGCTTTCTTT
.,.,TRBV6-5,TRBJ2-7,CASSYSRRGLYEQYF,TGTGCCAGCAGTTACTCGAGAAGGGGGTTGTACGAGCAGTACTTC
.,TRBD2,TRBV18,TRBJ2-1,CASSPPAGGRRGEQFF,TGTGCCAGCTCACCACCAGCGGGGGGAAGGAGGGGTGAGCAGTTCTTC